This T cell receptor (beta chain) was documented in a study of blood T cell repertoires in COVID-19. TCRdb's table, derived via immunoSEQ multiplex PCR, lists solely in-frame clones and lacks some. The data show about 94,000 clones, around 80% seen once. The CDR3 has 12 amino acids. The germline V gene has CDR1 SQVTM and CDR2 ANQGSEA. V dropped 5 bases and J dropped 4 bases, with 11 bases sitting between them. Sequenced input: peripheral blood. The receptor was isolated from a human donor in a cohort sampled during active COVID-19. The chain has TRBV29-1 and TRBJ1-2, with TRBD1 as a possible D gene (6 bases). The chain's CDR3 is CSVQQGPYGYTF. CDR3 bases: TGCAGCGTTCAACAGGGCCCCTATGGCTACACCTTC.